A single count supports the clone carrying this T cell receptor beta chain. This record comes from a study of blood T cell repertoires in COVID-19. The V end lost 5 bases, the J end lost 6 bases, and 13 bases lay between the germline ends. CDR3 length equals 14 residues. CDR1 is SGHNT, CDR2 YENEEA, per germline. Per the original methods: Nucleated cell number was recorded as an estimate derived from reference gene primer amplification. The protocol was immunoSEQ multiplex PCR, while the TCRdb copy is restricted to in-frame clones and leaves out a portion. Clonal size and the V and J genes are those of that table, whereas D and trimming came from the DNA. Seen here are about 190,000 clones, 70% to 90% observed once, and the top ten hold less than 3%.

This rearrangement joins TRBV11-3 to TRBJ1-4, with D tentatively TRBD1 (5 bases). The specimen sequenced was peripheral blood. This sequence originates from a man aged 35 to 55 with active or convalescent COVID-19. The CDR3 reads CASSPGTGDEKLFF. CDR3 DNA sequence: TGTGCCAGCAGCCCGGGGACTGGCGATGAAAAACTGTTTTTT.